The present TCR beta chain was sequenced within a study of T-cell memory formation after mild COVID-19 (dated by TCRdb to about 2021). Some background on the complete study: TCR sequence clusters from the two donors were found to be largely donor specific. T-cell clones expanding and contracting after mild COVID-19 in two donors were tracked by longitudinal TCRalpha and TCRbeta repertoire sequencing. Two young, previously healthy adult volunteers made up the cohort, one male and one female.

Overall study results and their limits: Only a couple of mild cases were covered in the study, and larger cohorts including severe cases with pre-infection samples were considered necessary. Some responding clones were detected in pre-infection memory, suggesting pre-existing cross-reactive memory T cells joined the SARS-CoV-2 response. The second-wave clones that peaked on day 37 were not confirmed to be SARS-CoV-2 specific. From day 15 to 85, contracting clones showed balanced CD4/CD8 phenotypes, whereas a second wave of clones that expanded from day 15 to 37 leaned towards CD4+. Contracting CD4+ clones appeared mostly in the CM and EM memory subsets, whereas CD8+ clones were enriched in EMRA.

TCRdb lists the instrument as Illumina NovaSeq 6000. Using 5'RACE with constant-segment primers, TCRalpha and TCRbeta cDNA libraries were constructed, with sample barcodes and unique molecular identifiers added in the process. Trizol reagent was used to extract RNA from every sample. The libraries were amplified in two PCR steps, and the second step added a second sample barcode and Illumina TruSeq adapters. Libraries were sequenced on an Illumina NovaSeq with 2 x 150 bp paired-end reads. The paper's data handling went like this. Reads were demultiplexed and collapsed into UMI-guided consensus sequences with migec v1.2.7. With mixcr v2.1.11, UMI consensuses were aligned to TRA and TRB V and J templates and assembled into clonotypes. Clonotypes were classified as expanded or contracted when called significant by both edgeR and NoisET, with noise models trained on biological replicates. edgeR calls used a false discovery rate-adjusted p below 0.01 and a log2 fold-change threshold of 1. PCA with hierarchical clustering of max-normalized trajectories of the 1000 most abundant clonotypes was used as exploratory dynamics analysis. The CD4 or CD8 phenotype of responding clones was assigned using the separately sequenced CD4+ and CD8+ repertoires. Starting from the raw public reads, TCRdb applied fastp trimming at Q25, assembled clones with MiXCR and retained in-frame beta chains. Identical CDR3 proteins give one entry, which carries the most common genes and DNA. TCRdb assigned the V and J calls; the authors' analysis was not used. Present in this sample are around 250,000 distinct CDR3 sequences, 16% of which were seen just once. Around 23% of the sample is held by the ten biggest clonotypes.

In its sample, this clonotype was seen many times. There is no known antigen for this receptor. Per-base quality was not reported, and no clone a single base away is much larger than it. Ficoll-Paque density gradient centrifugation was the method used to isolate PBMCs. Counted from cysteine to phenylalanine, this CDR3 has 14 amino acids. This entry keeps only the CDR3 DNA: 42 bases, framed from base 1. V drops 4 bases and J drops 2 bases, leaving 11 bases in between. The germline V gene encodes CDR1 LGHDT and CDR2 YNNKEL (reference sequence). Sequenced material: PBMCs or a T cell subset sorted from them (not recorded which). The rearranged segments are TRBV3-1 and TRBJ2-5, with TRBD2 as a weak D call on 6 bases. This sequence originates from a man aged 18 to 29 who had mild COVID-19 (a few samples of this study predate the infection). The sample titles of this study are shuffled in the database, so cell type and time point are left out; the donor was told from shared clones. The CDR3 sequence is CASSRLEGQETQYF. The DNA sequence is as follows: TGTGCCAGCAGCCGACTAGAGGGACAAGAGACCCAGTACTTC.